This T cell receptor (beta chain) was sequenced during a study of OX40 agonist ivuxolimab in advanced cancers. Measured with immunoSEQ multiplex PCR; TCRdb has only the in-frame clones, and not every one. The repertoire holds more than 80,000 clones, about 90% seen once, with under 2% in the top ten. The V gene's germline CDR1 is SGHDT and CDR2 YYEEEE. The V and J ends lost 4 bases and 5 bases respectively, with 9 bases between them. This CDR3 comprises 12 residues. The sequencing here drew on CD4+ or CD8+ T cells sorted from blood, taken in a trial of the OX40 agonist ivuxolimab. V gene TRBV5-6 combines with J gene TRBJ2-5; tentative D call: TRBD2 (7 bases). This TCR came from an adult with an advanced solid tumor such as melanoma, head and neck, liver or kidney cancer. CDR3 sequence: CASSEGGETQYF. CDR3 sequence (DNA): TGTGCCAGCAGCGAGGGGGGGGAGACCCAGTACTTC.